This passage covers 9 T cell receptor beta chains from one sample sequenced in a study of blood T cells in healthy people across ages. Through a sample-barcoded 5' primer and a J-beta primer mix, a second PCR was run for roughly 6 to 11 cycles. Each CDR3 protein gets one entry after TCRdb re-called the 5' RACE reads with MiXCR. The sample has around 1,900,000 distinct CDR3 sequences, approximately 40% seen once. The sample comprised blood. These receptors all come from a human donor in good health.

This clonotype was seen a few times. The rearrangement uses TRBV4-3 and TRBJ1-6; no clear D gene. The CDR3 sequence is 15 residues long. In germline, CDR1 is LGHNA, CDR2 YSLEER. V was cut by 1 base and J by 6 bases, with 10 bases left in between. The CDR3 coding sequence is TGCGCCAGCAGCCAAGCCCACAGTGGTAATTCACCCCTCCACTTT. This sequence encodes CASSQAHSGNSPLHF.

Only a few counts were recorded for this clonotype. The chain has TRBV4-3 and TRBJ2-2, with unresolved D. Looked up from germline, CDR1 is LGHNA and CDR2 is YSLEER. The V gene lost 4 bases and the J gene lost 4 bases, with 19 bases spanning the gap. The CDR3 sequence is 17 residues long. The CDR3 loop reads CASSPRARVRTTGELFF. In nucleotides, the CDR3 is TGCGCCAGCAGCCCCCGGGCAAGGGTTAGAACCACCGGGGAGCTGTTTTTT.

This clonotype occurred a few times. The V call is TRBV5-1, the J call TRBJ2-5; 7 bases are shared with TRBD1. The CDR3 consists of 14 residues. Germline CDR1 and CDR2: SGHRS and YFSETQ. V lost 3 bases, J lost 2 bases, and 4 bases stayed unmatched. CDR3 bases: TGCGCCAGCAGCTGGGGACAGAAGCAAGAGACCCAGTACTTC. This codes for CASSWGQKQETQYF.

This clonotype was found many times. This chain connects TRBV5-1 to TRBJ2-1, with 9 nucleotides matching TRBD2. V was pared by 3 bases and J by 10 bases, with 11 bases of the junction left unmatched. The CDR3 has 15 residues. Germline CDR1 is SGHRS and CDR2 is YFSETQ. In nucleotides, the CDR3 is TGCGCCAGCAGCTCCGAGGAGGCGGGGGGGCTGGAGCAGTTCTTC. It yields the protein CASSSEEAGGLEQFF. The full variable domain, in which reference TRBV5-1 and TRBJ2-1 provide the parts outside the CDR3, is KAGVTQTPRYLIKTRGQQVTLSCSPISGHRSVSWYQQTPGQGLQFLFEYFSETQRNKGNFPGRFSGRQFSNSRSEMNVSTLELGDSALYLCASSSEEAGGLEQFFGPGTRLTVL.

This chain uses TRBV11-3 with TRBJ2-1; the D gene could be TRBD1 or TRBD2 (5 bases each). Per germline, CDR1 SGHNT and CDR2 YENEEA. Trimming shortened V by 5 bases and J by 4 bases, and 12 bases separated the two germline ends. The CDR3 totals 14 residues. The CDR3 here is CASSPLGPYNEQFF. CDR3 nucleotides: TGTGCCAGCAGCCCACTGGGACCTTACAATGAGCAGTTCTTC.

The chain uses TRBV29-1 and TRBJ2-2, with a tentative D call TRBD1 (7 bases). Per the germline V gene, CDR1 is SQVTM and CDR2 is ANQGSEA. V was trimmed by 6 bases and J by 6 bases, leaving 17 bases between them. This CDR3 region has 14 residues. The CDR3 DNA reads as TGCAGCGTGCAGCAGGGGGGATTCGCCGGGGAGCTGTTTTTT. This encodes CSVQQGGFAGELFF.

This clonotype occurred a few times. V usage is TRBV12-3 or TRBV12-4 and J usage is TRBJ2-5, with TRBD1 identical over 9 bases. Germline trimming cut 3 bases from V and 4 bases from J; bases unmatched to any gene: 3. The CDR3 runs to 14 residues. The CDR3 sequence is CASSFSDRGETQYF. The CDR3, as DNA: TGTGCCAGCAGTTTTTCGGACAGGGGAGAGACCCAGTACTTC.

The genes are TRBV29-1 and TRBJ1-2, with D unresolved. CDR3 length: 13 residues. Trimming removed 4 bases from V and 1 base from J, with 10 bases in between. The V gene's germline CDR1 is SQVTM and CDR2 ANQGSEA. CDR3 coding DNA: TGCAGCGTTGGGGCAGCTCTTAACTATGGCTACACCTTC. Its protein is CSVGAALNYGYTF.

This clonotype occurred a few times. The rearrangement joins TRBV3-1 to TRBJ2-7; D call uncertain. The CDR3 runs 13 residues. V lost 3 bases and J 2 bases, leaving 8 bases between the germline ends. The V gene's germline CDR1 is LGHDT and CDR2 YNNKEL (reference sequence). The CDR3: CASSHNKPYEQYF. CDR3 sequence (DNA): TGTGCCAGCAGCCATAACAAGCCCTACGAGCAGTACTTC.